One sample yielded the 8 T cell receptor beta chains listed below, sequenced in a study of OX40 agonist ivuxolimab in advanced cancers. Assay: immunoSEQ multiplex PCR; the TCRdb copy retains only in-frame clones and omits some. The sample shows fewer than 75,000 clones, about 87% of them seen only once. Sequences were derived from CD4+ or CD8+ T cells sorted from blood, sampled in a trial of the OX40 agonist ivuxolimab. These receptor sequences come from an adult with an advanced solid tumor such as melanoma, head and neck, liver or kidney cancer.

The genes are TRBV27 and TRBJ2-3; D is unresolved. Trimming took 3 bases from V and 4 from J, leaving 8 bases between them. Germline V CDR1 and CDR2: MNHEY, SMNVEV (reference sequence). CDR3 length: 13 amino acids. The CDR3 nucleotides are TGTGCCAGCAGTTTTCAGTTCCCAGATACGCAGTATTTT. Protein: CASSFQFPDTQYF.

The rearrangement uses TRBV7-3 and TRBJ2-2, with 9 nucleotides matching TRBD1. The ends lost 5 bases at V and 7 bases at J; junction bases unmatched: 8. The length of the CDR3 is 15 residues. The germline V gene has CDR1 SGHTA and CDR2 FQGTGA. The CDR3 is CASSRSGQGSGELFF. CDR3 sequence (DNA): TGTGCCAGCAGCCGTTCGGGACAGGGTAGCGGGGAGCTGTTTTTT.

This clone came up once. The rearrangement uses TRBV5-1 and TRBJ2-7, with TRBD2 matching over 9 bases. Germline V gene sequence: CDR1 SGHRS, CDR2 YFSETQ. V lost 4 bases to trimming and J lost 3 bases; unmatched junction nucleotides: 5. The CDR3 loop spans 14 amino acids. CDR3 in amino acids: CASSPQTSGYEQYF. The CDR3 region has the DNA TGCGCCAGCAGCCCCCAGACTAGCGGCTACGAGCAGTACTTC.

The chain joins TRBV6-5 to TRBJ1-1; D is ambiguous. V lost 6 bases and J lost 1, with 3 bases in between. This CDR3 region has 11 residues. Germline CDR1 is MNHEY and CDR2 is SVGAGI. The CDR3 loop reads CASRRNTEAFF. The CDR3, as DNA: TGTGCCAGCAGACGGAACACTGAAGCTTTCTTT.

The chain carries TRBV28 and TRBJ1-5; D call uncertain. Trimming cost V 0 bases and J 1 base, with 7 bases left between them. The germline V gene encodes CDR1 MDHEN and CDR2 SYDVKM. This CDR3 spans 15 amino acids. The CDR3 nucleotides read TGTGCCAGCAGTTTATGGGCAGCAAGCAATCAGCCCCAGCATTTT. As protein: CASSLWAASNQPQHF.

The genes are TRBV29-1 and TRBJ1-2; 10 bases match TRBD1. CDR3 size: 13 residues. V was pared by 7 bases and J by 0 bases, with 2 bases of the junction left unmatched. Germline V gene lookup returns CDR1 SQVTM and CDR2 ANQGSEA. Written as DNA, the CDR3 is TGCAGCGCAGGGACAGGGGCTAACTATGGCTACACCTTC. This gives the protein CSAGTGANYGYTF.

The chain is built from TRBV4-1 and TRBJ2-5; 11 nucleotides agree with TRBD2. The V and J ends lost 3 bases and 1 base, in that order; junction bases with no gene match: 7. The CDR3 loop spans 17 amino acids. The germline V gene encodes CDR1 MGHRA and CDR2 YSYEKL. CDR3 amino acids: CASSQTPSGRPQETQYF. CDR3 nucleotide sequence: TGCGCCAGCAGCCAGACGCCTAGCGGGAGGCCCCAAGAGACCCAGTACTTC.

The chain employs TRBV10-2 and TRBJ2-7, with 10 bases aligning to TRBD1. CDR3 length equals 14 residues. CDR1 is WSHSY, CDR2 SAAADI, per germline. The J segment lost 6 bases and the V segment lost 6 bases, leaving 8 bases of the junction unmatched. The CDR3: CASSEGQGNGEQYF. DNA of the CDR3: TGCGCCAGCAGCGAGGGACAGGGGAACGGCGAGCAGTACTTC.